This is a list of T cell receptor beta chains from one sample in a study of blood T cell repertoires in COVID-19. Method: immunoSEQ multiplex PCR; TCRdb's copy keeps in-frame clones and lacks some. The table records 90,000 to 150,000 clones, 70% to 85% of them present only once. Source material: peripheral blood. The receptors here all came from a man between 45 and 60 years old with acute or convalescent COVID-19. Both conserved end residues are part of each CDR3. D genes are given only for firm matches. Clone size is shown for a subset of rows, as once, few, many or a class of expanded clone.

len,d_gene,abundance,j_gene,v_gene,CDR3aa,CDR3nt
17,-,-,TRBJ1-5,TRBV15,CATSSPYRVGGNQPQHF,TGTGCCACCAGCAGTCCTTACAGGGTCGGAGGCAATCAGCCCCAGCATTTT
16,TRBD1,-,TRBJ1-4,TRBV19,CASSPRDRGSREKLFF,TGTGCCAGTAGTCCCCGGGACAGGGGTTCTAGAGAAAAACTGTTTTTT
12,-,few,TRBJ1-2,TRBV24-1,CATSDYSYGYTF,TGTGCCACCAGTGATTACAGCTATGGCTACACCTTC
13,-,-,TRBJ1-2,TRBV5-1,CASSTGQTYGYTF,TGCGCCAGCAGCACAGGACAGACTTATGGCTACACCTTC
14,-,-,TRBJ1-6,TRBV11-2,CASSLDRDNSPLHF,TGTGCCAGCAGCTTAGACAGGGATAATTCACCCCTCCACTTT
16,TRBD2,-,TRBJ2-7,TRBV3-1/TRBV3-2,CASSLRLRGRIYEQYF,TGTGCCAGCAGCCTTCGTTTGCGGGGGAGAATCTACGAGCAGTACTTC
15,-,-,TRBJ2-7,TRBV3-1/TRBV3-2,CASSQDILPPYEQYF,TGTGCCAGCAGCCAAGATATACTGCCTCCCTACGAGCAGTACTTC
16,TRBD1,-,TRBJ2-5,TRBV23-1,CASSQSKDRDQETQYF,TGCGCCAGCAGTCAATCTAAGGACAGGGATCAAGAGACCCAGTACTTC
15,-,-,TRBJ1-2,TRBV5-1,CASSLTSGGDYGYTF,TGCGCCAGCAGCTTGACCTCGGGGGGCGACTATGGCTACACCTTC
14,-,-,TRBJ2-6,TRBV6-5,CASGRRSGANVLTF,TGTGCCAGCGGCAGGCGCTCTGGGGCCAACGTCCTGACTTTC
16,TRBD1,few,TRBJ2-5,TRBV2,CASSVTLDRDGGTQYF,TGTGCCAGCAGTGTGACCCTGGACAGGGACGGTGGGACCCAGTACTTC